This T cell receptor (beta chain) stems from a study of T cell responses to AZD1222 COVID-19 vaccine (dated by TCRdb to the early 2020s). A note on the overall study: A total of approximately 240 trial participants underwent TCR sequencing, of whom nearly 210 received two doses of AZD1222 and some 26 received two doses of the MenACWY control vaccine. Trial participants were enrolled by age into subgroups of 18-55, 56-69 and 70-plus years, and 148, 28 and 57 TCR-sequenced participants, respectively, were included in these subgroups.

The CDR3 regions of human TCRbeta chains were analyzed by immunosequencing. As for the original processing: TCRs in the repertoires were compared against a reference library of SARS-CoV-2-specific TCRs that had been generated with the MIRA antigen-specificity platform. Breadth meant the fraction of unique TCRs that were SARS-CoV-2-associated, whereas depth meant the fraction of total T cells that were SARS-CoV-2-associated. Each spike-specific TCR was assigned to its reactive spike region and to a CD4 or CD8 class using the MIRA data. Log10-transformed breadth and depth values were compared by one-way ANOVA with Sidak's multiple comparisons tests. Held by TCRdb, this immuneACCESS table contains in-frame sequences only and omits some clones. Under half of the omission traces to an unresolved V gene where checked; the cause of the rest is unknown. The DNA was the basis for D and trimming; V, J and clone size are from that table. The table for this sample lists about 140,000 clones; roughly 93% of them were counted only once. 6% to 7% of the sample goes to the ten largest clones.

The sample's time point label, decoded: about 28 days (+/-7) after the second vaccine dose. AZD1222 recipients with second doses at about 4 weeks or about 12 weeks were pooled, because spike-specific TCR depth and breadth did not differ between schedules. Samples from vaccinated people were obtained from the UK trials COV001 and COV002, which included a single-blind randomized controlled phase 2/3 trial of AZD1222 (ChAdOx1 nCoV-19) in healthy adults. Trial participant PBMC samples were collected at day 0 and day 28 after the second dose for TCRbeta chain sequencing. About this clone itself: The clone's antigen remains unknown. No much larger clone exists at a distance of one base, and base qualities are not known.

General findings and caveats noted by the study authors: Vaccine-associated CD4 TCRs spanned the whole spike protein, with dominant responses in regions 160-218 and 743-854. Epitopes outside the regions mutated in the B.1.351 and B.1.1.7 variants were reportedly recognized by nearly half of the unique spike-specific TCRs. After two AZD1222 doses, both the breadth and the depth of spike-specific TCRs were significantly higher than at day 0 and than in MenACWY recipients. Participants were mostly white British and included more females than males, and it was suggested by the authors that clonal diversity may have been underestimated. Conclusions about previously exposed vaccinees are limited because only six or seven AZD1222 recipients were SARS-CoV-2 seropositive at baseline. Because no day 14 peak-response samples were available, the repertoires could be characterized only after the peak T cell response. The 56-69-year group was small, and its depth increase did not reach significance, likely because of low power.

Spanning cysteine to phenylalanine, the CDR3 consists of 16 amino acids. Just CDR3 DNA is preserved here, 48 bases in frame from base 1. Per the germline V gene, MNHEY is the CDR1 and SVGAGI is the CDR2. Deletion took 4 bases off V and 0 bases off J, with a span of 13 bases between the germline ends. The receptor was isolated from an adult who received the AZD1222 COVID-19 vaccine. The V gene is TRBV6-5 and the J gene is TRBJ1-3; the D gene is not confidently resolved. The sample consisted of peripheral blood, taken 28 days after the second AZD1222 dose. The CDR3 sequence is CASSLADGDSGNTIYF. The nucleotides read TGTGCCAGCAGTTTGGCGGACGGAGACTCTGGAAACACCATATATTTT.